The 23 T cell receptor beta chains reported below all come from one sample, sequenced in a study of cytomegalovirus exposure and HLA in healthy donors. Some clones are missing from TCRdb's copy, which holds only in-frame ones; the method was immunoSEQ multiplex PCR. The sample holds about 160,000 clones; 88% are singletons and the top ten take 2.5% to 3.5%. Sequenced sample: PBMCs. Source of these receptors: a man younger than 35 in good health and CMV-seronegative.

J is TRBJ1-4 and V is TRBV4-1; the D gene is possibly TRBD1 (5 bases). The germline gives CDR1 MGHRA, CDR2 YSYEKL. Trimming left V 0 bases short and J 7 bases short, with 15 bases between. This CDR3 contains 16 residues. The CDR3 sequence is CASSQEGRGFAEKLFF. CDR3 sequence (DNA): TGCGCCAGCAGCCAAGAGGGGAGGGGATTTGCTGAAAAACTGTTTTTT.

The chain links TRBV18 to TRBJ1-1; a weak D match, TRBD1 (5 bases). This CDR3 is built from 13 residues. CDR1 and CDR2 (germline): KGHSH, LQKENI. Between the trimmed V and J ends, which lost 3 bases and 5 bases, there was a span of 10 bases. CDR3 sequence: CASSPRERTEAFF. CDR3 bases: TGTGCCAGCTCACCCAGGGAACGGACTGAAGCTTTCTTT.

The rearrangement uses TRBV29-1 and TRBJ1-5; 10 positions match TRBD1. Per germline, CDR1 SQVTM and CDR2 ANQGSEA. The CDR3 runs to 13 residues. Trimming took 4 bases from V and 7 from J; bases not matched to a gene: 4. The CDR3 region has the DNA TGCAGCGTTGCGACAGGGGGCGGACAGCCCCAGCATTTT. Residues: CSVATGGGQPQHF.

The CDR3 DNA follows: TGTGCCAGCAGCCGTCGGACTAGCGGGGGGGCAGATACGCAGTATTTT. Protein: CASSRRTSGGADTQYF. This chain joins TRBV11-3 and TRBJ2-3; 15 nucleotides match TRBD2. V was pared by 5 bases and J by 4 bases, with 4 bases of the junction left unmatched. The CDR3 runs 16 residues. Germline assignment: CDR1 SGHNT and CDR2 YENEEA.

V gene TRBV5-1 combines with J gene TRBJ2-5, with 11 nucleotides matching TRBD1. The CDR3 is 15 residues long. V was pared by 4 bases and J by 3 bases, with 5 bases of the junction left unmatched. The V gene's germline CDR1 is SGHRS and CDR2 YFSETQ. CDR3 coding DNA: TGCGCCAGCAGCCAATGGGACAGGGGGGAAGAGACCCAGTACTTC. Protein product: CASSQWDRGEETQYF.

This clone has only one observation. This rearrangement joins TRBV28 to TRBJ2-7; D is ambiguous. The V and J ends lost 3 bases and 4 bases respectively, with 13 bases between them. Germline V gene lookup returns CDR1 MDHEN and CDR2 SYDVKM. The CDR3 is made up of 14 amino acids. CDR3 amino acids: CASSFRGIEYEQYF. Written as DNA, the CDR3 is TGTGCCAGCAGTTTCCGCGGTATTGAGTACGAGCAGTACTTC.

The table lists this clone with a count of one. The rearrangement joins TRBV28 to TRBJ2-3; a possible D gene is TRBD2 (6 bases). V lost 4 bases, J lost 5 bases, and 13 bases lay in between. The CDR3 runs to 14 residues. Germline V gene sequence: CDR1 MDHEN, CDR2 SYDVKM. This chain's CDR3 is CASSYGGVIDTQYF. CDR3 nucleotides: TGTGCCAGCAGTTACGGGGGAGTCATAGATACGCAGTATTTT.

Notes on this clone: Its ends do not fully match the called genes, so a read error is possible. The chain joins TRBV7-7 to TRBJ2-1, with 12 positions matching TRBD2. Germline values: CDR1 SSHAT, CDR2 FNYEAQ (reference sequence). The CDR3 extends over 17 amino acids. The CDR3 sequence: CASSLGTLAGGSNEQFF. The CDR3 bases are TGTGCTAGCAGCTTAGGGACACTAGCGGGAGGATCCAATGAGCAGTTCTTC.

The chain links TRBV28 to TRBJ2-5; the match to TRBD2 covers 7 bases. Germline CDR1 and CDR2: MDHEN and SYDVKM. V lost 7 bases, J lost 5 bases, and 10 bases stayed unmatched. This CDR3 region has 14 residues. The CDR3 region is CASNMGRARETQYF. The DNA of the CDR3 is TGTGCCAGCAATATGGGGAGGGCGCGGGAGACCCAGTACTTC.

The V and J genes are TRBV6-1 and TRBJ2-2; 10 positions match TRBD2. V shed 4 bases, J shed 7 bases, and the junction held 9 bases outside the gene matches. The CDR3 has 16 amino acids. Per the germline V gene, CDR1 is MNHNS and CDR2 is SASEGT. In nucleotides, the CDR3 is TGTGCCAGCAGTGTGGCTAGCGGGAGTGGAAGCGGGGAGCTGTTTTTT. Its protein product is CASSVASGSGSGELFF.

V is TRBV19 and J is TRBJ1-2, with D possibly TRBD1 on 5 matching bases. This CDR3 is 11 amino acids long. The germline V gene has CDR1 LNHDA and CDR2 SQIVND (reference sequence). The V and J ends lost 7 bases and 6 bases respectively, with 9 bases between them. Here the CDR3 DNA reads TGTGCCAGTATCGGGGGGAATGGCTACACCTTC. Translation gives CASIGGNGYTF.

The V call is TRBV6-5, the J call TRBJ1-5; a possible D gene is TRBD1 (6 bases). CDR3 length: 14 residues. CDR1 and CDR2 from the germline V gene are MNHEY and SVGAGI. V was shortened by 5 bases and J by 6 bases, with 14 bases between the two germline ends. This chain's CDR3 is CASSPAGVTQPQHF. The CDR3 DNA reads TGTGCCAGCAGTCCAGCAGGGGTTACTCAGCCCCAGCATTTT.

This clone was found a few times. The chain recombines TRBV6-1 with TRBJ1-2; 7 bases line up with TRBD1. Germline V lookup: CDR1 MNHNS, CDR2 SASEGT. The CDR3 totals 13 residues. Germline trimming cut 3 bases from V and 5 bases from J; bases unmatched to any gene: 3. The CDR3 DNA is TGTGCCAGCAGTGATGGACAGGTTTATGGCTACACCTTC. It codes for CASSDGQVYGYTF.

The chain links TRBV28 to TRBJ2-7; weak D call: TRBD2 (6 bases). This CDR3 has 13 amino acids. The V and J ends lost 2 bases and 2 bases respectively, with 7 bases between them. The V gene's germline CDR1 is MDHEN and CDR2 SYDVKM. The CDR3 DNA reads TGTGCCAGCAGTTTAGCGGGACCCTACGAGCAGTACTTC. Protein sequence: CASSLAGPYEQYF.

The V call is TRBV4-1, the J call TRBJ2-1; weak D call: TRBD1 (5 bases). The CDR3 totals 16 residues. Germline CDR1 is MGHRA and CDR2 is YSYEKL. With 2 bases removed from V and 1 base from J, the gap between germline ends came to 12 bases. CDR3 nucleotides: TGCGCCAGCAGCCAACCTGTAGGGGCTTCCTACAATGAGCAGTTCTTC. Translating gives CASSQPVGASYNEQFF.

V is TRBV4-1 and J is TRBJ1-2; D is possibly TRBD1 (5 bases). Germline-derived CDR1 and CDR2 are MGHRA and YSYEKL. The CDR3 loop spans 16 amino acids. The germline V and J ends were trimmed by 0 bases and 4 bases, with 15 bases remaining between them. The CDR3 nucleotides read TGCGCCAGCAGCCAAGATCTTAGGGGCCGCCTCTATGGCTACACCTTC. As protein: CASSQDLRGRLYGYTF.

The V gene is TRBV11-1, the J gene TRBJ2-7; 7 positions agree with TRBD2. The germline gives CDR1 SGHAT, CDR2 FQDESV (reference sequence). J gave up 3 bases and V 3 bases, and 2 bases lay outside the gene matches. The CDR3 is 13 residues long. CDR3 DNA: TGTGCCAGCAGCTTTGGCGGGAGCTACGAGCAGTACTTC. As protein: CASSFGGSYEQYF.

V gene TRBV28 combines with J gene TRBJ2-5, with TRBD2 matching 9 bases. The germline gives CDR1 MDHEN, CDR2 SYDVKM. The CDR3 covers 20 residues. Trimming removed 3 bases from V and 5 bases from J; junction bases left unmatched: 22. This chain's CDR3 is CASSFQAGLAGKDWGETQYF. The CDR3 DNA follows: TGTGCCAGCAGTTTCCAGGCGGGGCTAGCGGGAAAGGATTGGGGGGAGACCCAGTACTTC.

CDR3 sequence reads: CASSETREAPYNEQFF. The DNA for the CDR3 is TGTGCCAGCAGTGAAACCAGGGAGGCCCCCTACAATGAGCAGTTCTTC. The genes are TRBV2 and TRBJ2-1, with D maybe TRBD2 (6 bases). Germline CDR1 reads SNHLY; CDR2 reads FYNNEI. The CDR3 is 16 amino acids. V gave up 2 bases and J gave up 2 bases, with 13 bases separating them.

The V call is TRBV13, the J call TRBJ2-7; the match to TRBD2 covers 7 bases. Losses at the gene ends were 5 bases for V and 0 bases for J; bases not matched to a gene: 7. CDR3 size: 15 residues. The V gene's germline CDR1 is PRHDT and CDR2 FYEKMQ (reference sequence). CDR3 in amino acids: CASSPQRDFSYEQYF. Here the CDR3 DNA reads TGTGCCAGCAGCCCCCAGCGGGACTTCTCCTACGAGCAGTACTTC.

V and J are TRBV5-1 and TRBJ1-2; TRBD1 matches at 8 bases. V lost 4 bases, J lost 7 bases, and 18 bases stayed unmatched. The germline gives CDR1 SGHRS, CDR2 YFSETQ. CDR3 length: 17 residues. CDR3 DNA sequence: TGCGCCAGCAGCGCTGTCCGGCCACGACAGGGGATTTTTGGCTACACCTTC. Translated: CASSAVRPRQGIFGYTF. Combining the CDR3 with reference TRBV5-1 and TRBJ1-2 gives the whole variable domain KAGVTQTPRYLIKTRGQQVTLSCSPISGHRSVSWYQQTPGQGLQFLFEYFSETQRNKGNFPGRFSGRQFSNSRSEMNVSTLELGDSALYLCASSAVRPRQGIFGYTFGSGTRLTVV.

The chain links TRBV27 to TRBJ1-5, with 8 bases aligning to TRBD1. V dropped 5 bases and J dropped 7; count of bases not matched to a gene: 7. The CDR3 has 14 residues. Germline V CDR1 and CDR2: MNHEY, SMNVEV (reference sequence). The CDR3 DNA sequence: TGTGCCAGCAGTCCACAGGGGGGCCGGCAGCCCCAGCATTTT. It encodes CASSPQGGRQPQHF.

This chain connects TRBV5-4 to TRBJ1-4; D not resolved. The CDR3 totals 16 residues. CDR1 and CDR2 from the germline V gene are SGHNT and YYREEE (reference sequence). V was trimmed by 4 bases and J by 8 bases, leaving 21 bases between them. CDR3 nucleotides: TGTGCCAGCAGCCGTAGGGAGAACCGTGGTGGGGAAAAACTGTTTTTT. Translated: CASSRRENRGGEKLFF.